These T cell receptor beta chains were read from a single sample in a study of shared clonotypes between healthy human individuals. Repertoires were generated with immunoSEQ multiplex PCR, while TCRdb's copy carries only in-frame clones and drops some. The table shows a few million clones, with about 94% occurring only once. Sequencing was performed on naive CD4+ T cells sorted from blood. These receptors came from a man between 18 and 35 years old in good health. Both conserved end residues are part of each CDR3. The D gene is left open where the match is weak. The size of a clone is reported for some rows only, either as once, few or many, or as a class for expanded clones.

d_gene,abundance,j_gene,v_gene,CDR3aa,CDR3nt
TRBD2,-,TRBJ2-7,TRBV7-6,CASSSLASSGRNEQYF,TGTGCCAGCAGCTCCCTTGCTTCTAGCGGGAGGAACGAGCAGTACTTC
TRBD1,few,TRBJ2-7,TRBV15,CATSRERGPYEQYF,TGTGCCACCAGCAGAGAGAGGGGGCCCTACGAGCAGTACTTC
-,-,TRBJ2-7,TRBV7-2,CASSPRHKYVSSYEQYF,TGTGCCAGCAGCCCAAGGCATAAGTACGTGAGCTCCTACGAGCAGTACTTC
TRBD1,-,TRBJ2-7,TRBV6-1,CASSEARGLYEQYF,TGTGCCAGCAGTGAGGCCAGGGGGCTCTACGAGCAGTACTTC
TRBD1,once,TRBJ1-2,TRBV5-4,CASSPGQGILNYGYTF,TGTGCCAGCAGCCCCGGACAGGGCATCCTTAACTATGGCTACACCTTC
-,few,TRBJ1-5,TRBV18,CASSLANQPQHF,TGTGCCAGCTCACTCGCGAATCAGCCCCAGCATTTT
TRBD1,once,TRBJ1-4,TRBV6-1,CASSGSTGVNSEKLFF,TGTGCCAGCAGTGGGTCAACAGGGGTCAACTCGGAAAAACTGTTTTTT
TRBD1,-,TRBJ1-1,TRBV30,CAWSAKGQARAFF,TGTGCCTGGTCCGCAAAAGGACAGGCGAGAGCTTTCTTT
-,once,TRBJ1-1,TRBV6-1,CASSAGRREAFF,TGTGCCAGCAGTGCTGGACGGCGTGAAGCTTTCTTT
-,-,TRBJ1-6,TRBV2,CASSPDSPSSPLHF,TGTGCCAGCAGTCCCGATTCGCCGAGTTCACCCCTCCACTTT
TRBD1,-,TRBJ2-5,TRBV5-1,CASSFSTGAGRETQYF,TGCGCCAGCAGCTTTTCAACAGGGGCAGGTCGGGAGACCCAGTACTTC
-,-,TRBJ2-5,TRBV7-6,CASGGLAKETQYF,TGTGCCAGCGGTGGGCTAGCCAAAGAGACCCAGTACTTC
TRBD1,-,TRBJ2-5,TRBV18,CASSQQGGKETQYF,TGTGCCAGCTCGCAACAGGGGGGAAAAGAGACCCAGTACTTC
TRBD2,-,TRBJ2-7,TRBV7-2,CASSVLAGNSYEQYF,TGTGCCAGCTCTGTACTAGCGGGAAACTCCTACGAGCAGTACTTC
-,-,TRBJ1-5,TRBV25-1,CASSMLGDQPQHF,TGTGCCAGTTCTATGTTGGGGGATCAGCCCCAGCATTTT
-,few,TRBJ1-1,TRBV7-3,CASSFGSNTEAFF,TGTGCCAGCAGCTTTGGGTCGAACACTGAAGCTTTCTTT
-,-,TRBJ1-3,TRBV9,CASSVVPDSSGNTIYF,TGTGCCAGCAGCGTAGTCCCGGATAGCTCTGGAAACACCATATATTTT
TRBD2,once,TRBJ2-1,TRBV2,CASSEGGLATNEQFF,TGTGCCAGCAGTGAAGGGGGACTAGCGACGAATGAGCAGTTCTTC
-,-,TRBJ2-3,TRBV7-3,CASSLTGAGTDTQYF,TGTGCCAGCAGCTTAACGGGGGCGGGCACAGATACGCAGTATTTT
-,-,TRBJ1-5,TRBV18,CASSYGSDQPQHF,TGTGCCAGCTCCTACGGCAGCGATCAGCCCCAGCATTTT
TRBD1,-,TRBJ2-6,TRBV28,CASSPRQGAAGANVLTF,TGTGCCAGCAGTCCGCGACAGGGGGCCGCTGGGGCCAACGTCCTGACTTTC
TRBD2,-,TRBJ2-7,TRBV9,CASSVVRTSVYEQYF,TGTGCCAGCAGCGTAGTTCGGACTAGCGTCTACGAGCAGTACTTC
-,once,TRBJ1-1,TRBV2,CASSEAWGLGTEAFF,TGTGCCAGCAGTGAAGCGTGGGGGCTCGGCACTGAAGCTTTCTTT
-,-,TRBJ2-3,TRBV6-5,CASSYSRVTAQYF,TGTGCCAGCAGTTACTCGAGAGTTACAGCGCAGTATTTT
TRBD2,once,TRBJ2-3,TRBV7-2,CASRNARGLAIPTDTQYF,TGTGCCAGCAGGAATGCCCGGGGACTAGCGATCCCCACAGATACGCAGTATTTT
TRBD1,-,TRBJ2-5,TRBV7-3,CASSKRTGDSETQYF,TGTGCCAGCAGCAAAAGGACAGGGGATAGCGAGACCCAGTACTTC
-,-,TRBJ2-5,TRBV9,CASSTGAQETQYF,TGTGCCAGCTCGACGGGGGCCCAAGAGACCCAGTACTTC
TRBD1,-,TRBJ1-6,TRBV7-2,CASSIYPGQGYGALHF,TGTGCCAGCAGCATCTACCCGGGACAGGGCTACGGAGCCCTCCACTTT
TRBD2,-,TRBJ2-1,TRBV4-1,CASSQAASGGADNEQFF,TGCGCCAGCAGCCAAGCCGCGAGCGGGGGGGCCGACAATGAGCAGTTCTTC
-,-,TRBJ2-7,TRBV7-2,CASSVTGFYEQYF,TGTGCCAGCAGCGTAACAGGGTTTTACGAGCAGTACTTC
-,-,TRBJ1-5,TRBV30,CAWSPLDGAPQHF,TGTGCCTGGAGCCCATTGGACGGGGCACCCCAGCATTTT
TRBD2,-,TRBJ2-7,TRBV9,CASSVSGTASYEQYF,TGTGCCAGCAGCGTGAGCGGGACGGCCTCCTACGAGCAGTACTTC
-,-,TRBJ1-1,TRBV10-3,CAIVGNAGEAFF,TGTGCCATCGTTGGTAACGCAGGTGAAGCTTTCTTT
-,-,TRBJ1-6,TRBV19,CASSPSGGVYNSPLHF,TGTGCCAGTAGTCCTTCCGGAGGGGTATATAATTCACCCCTCCACTTT
TRBD2,-,TRBJ2-5,TRBV10-2,CASRPSGFSETQYF,TGCGCCAGCAGGCCTAGCGGGTTCTCAGAGACCCAGTACTTC
TRBD1,-,TRBJ2-2,TRBV7-2,CASSLAGTGGTGELFF,TGTGCCAGCAGCTTAGCGGGGACAGGGGGCACCGGGGAGCTGTTTTTT
-,-,TRBJ2-7,TRBV5-6,CASSLGAYEQYF,TGTGCCAGCAGCTTGGGGGCCTACGAGCAGTACTTC